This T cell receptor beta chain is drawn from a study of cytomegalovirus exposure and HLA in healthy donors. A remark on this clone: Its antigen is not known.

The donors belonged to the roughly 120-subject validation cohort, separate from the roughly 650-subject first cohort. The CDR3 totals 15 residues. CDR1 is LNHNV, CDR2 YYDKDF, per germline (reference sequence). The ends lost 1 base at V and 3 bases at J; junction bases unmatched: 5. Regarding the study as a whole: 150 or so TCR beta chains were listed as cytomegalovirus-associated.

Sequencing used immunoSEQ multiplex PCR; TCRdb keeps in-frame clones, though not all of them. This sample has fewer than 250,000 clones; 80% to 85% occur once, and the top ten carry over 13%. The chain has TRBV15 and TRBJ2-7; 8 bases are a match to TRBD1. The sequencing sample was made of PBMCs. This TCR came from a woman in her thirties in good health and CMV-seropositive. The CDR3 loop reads CATSRGGQGYYEQYF. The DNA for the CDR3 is TGTGCCACCAGCAGAGGCGGACAGGGTTACTACGAGCAGTACTTC.